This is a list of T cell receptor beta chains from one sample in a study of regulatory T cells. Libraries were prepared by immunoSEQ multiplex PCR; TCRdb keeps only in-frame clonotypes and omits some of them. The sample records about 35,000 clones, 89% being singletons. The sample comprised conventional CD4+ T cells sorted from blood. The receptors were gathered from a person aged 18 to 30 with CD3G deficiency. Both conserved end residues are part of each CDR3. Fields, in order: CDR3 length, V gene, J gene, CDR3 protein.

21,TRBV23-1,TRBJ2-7,CASSQSPPLAGDAPVEYEQYF
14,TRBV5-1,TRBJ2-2,CASSPKGNTGELFF
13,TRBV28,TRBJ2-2,CASSLAGPGELFF
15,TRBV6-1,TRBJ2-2,CASRDGSPNTGELFF
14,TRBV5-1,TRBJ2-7,CASSLEGAGNEQYF
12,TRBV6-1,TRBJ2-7,CASSEGWYEQYF
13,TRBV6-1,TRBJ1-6,CASRDRGNSPLHF
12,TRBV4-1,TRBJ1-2,CASSQPEEAPRF
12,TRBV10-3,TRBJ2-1,CAISENSVGQFF
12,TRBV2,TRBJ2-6,CASRAGANVLTF
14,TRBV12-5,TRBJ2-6,CASGVEGWANVLTF